Shown below are 25 T cell receptor beta chains from a single sample sequenced in a study of PD-1 blockade in classical Hodgkin lymphoma. Profiled with immunoSEQ multiplex PCR; TCRdb holds only in-frame clones, not every one. The repertoire includes just over 14,000 clones, over 80% of them detected once, and about 6% sits in the top ten. Noted time point: newly diagnosed, previously untreated cHL patient sample. Applied to thawed PBMCs, magnetic negative selection was the method used to isolate CD8+ T cells. What was sequenced was CD8+ T cells from blood. These receptors came from a human donor with classical Hodgkin lymphoma.

J is TRBJ2-7 and V is TRBV11-2; 11 bases are a match to TRBD2. Germline V gene data show CDR1 as SGHAT and CDR2 as FQNNGV. Trimming removed 6 bases from V and 3 bases from J; junction bases left unmatched: 7. This CDR3 has 15 amino acids. The DNA of the CDR3 is TGTGCCAGCAGTGAGACTAGCGGGGCCTTCTACGAGCAGTACGTC. Protein: CASSETSGAFYEQYV.

The chain employs TRBV18 and TRBJ2-1; the D gene is possibly TRBD1 (6 bases). V dropped 3 bases and J dropped 0 bases, with 12 bases sitting between them. Germline CDR1 is KGHSH and CDR2 is LQKENI. The CDR3 runs to 16 residues. The CDR3 bases are TGTGCCAGCTCACCTGGATCAGGGGACTCCTACAATGAGCAGTTCTTC. This sequence encodes CASSPGSGDSYNEQFF.

The genes are TRBV7-9 and TRBJ1-1, with D possibly matching TRBD1 (6 bases). V was pared by 3 bases and J by 0 bases, with 11 bases between. CDR3 length: 15 residues. Per germline, CDR1 SEHNR and CDR2 FQNEAQ (reference sequence). The CDR3 sequence is CASSFAGDVNTEAFF. As DNA, the CDR3 is TGTGCCAGCAGCTTCGCAGGGGACGTGAACACTGAAGCTTTCTTT.

The V gene is TRBV12-2, the J gene TRBJ2-5; TRBD1 is the table's D call and was not checked against the DNA. TRBV12-2 is recorded as a pseudogene. This CDR3 is 18 amino acids long. The CDR3 nucleotides are TGTGCAAGTCGCCTACAAAGTGAGGGACAGGGGGCCCAAGAGACCCAGTACTTC. Residues: CASRLQSEGQGAQETQYF.

The V and J genes are TRBV7-2 and TRBJ2-5, with 14 bases lining up with TRBD2. The J call may be wrong; the DNA end is better matched by TRBJ2-7. The CDR3 length is 15 residues. Germline-derived CDR1 and CDR2 are SGHTA and FQGNSA. CDR3 sequence reads: CASSYGTSGSGEQYF. The CDR3 bases are TGTGCCAGCAGTTATGGGACTAGCGGGAGTGGCGAGCAGTACTTC.

There are a few counts of this clone. The gene calls are TRBV7-9 and TRBJ2-4, with D perhaps TRBD1 (6 bases). V shed 9 bases and J shed 2 bases, with 8 bases lying between them. The CDR3 runs 12 residues. Germline values: CDR1 SEHNR, CDR2 FQNEAQ (reference sequence). The CDR3 loop is CARTGPKNIQYF. CDR3 nucleotides: TGTGCCAGGACAGGCCCCAAAAACATTCAGTACTTC.

The V call is TRBV5-1, the J call TRBJ1-1; TRBD1 agrees at 7 bases. V shed 0 bases, J shed 7 bases, and the junction held 9 bases outside the gene matches. Germline V gene lookup returns CDR1 SGHRS and CDR2 YFSETQ. CDR3 length: 15 residues. The CDR3 nucleotides are TGCGCCAGCAGCTTGGATTTAGGGGGCATAGTTGAAGCTTTCTTT. The encoded protein is CASSLDLGGIVEAFF.

The chain couples TRBV7-9 to TRBJ2-1, with TRBD2 as a possible D gene (5 bases). The CDR3 extends over 15 amino acids. The germline V gene encodes CDR1 SEHNR and CDR2 FQNEAQ (reference sequence). Trimming took off 3 bases at V and 5 bases at J, with 14 bases between the two ends. The CDR3 DNA is TGTGCCAGCAGCTTTCGTCTAGGACTTCACAATGAGCAGTTCTTC. Translated: CASSFRLGLHNEQFF.

The rearrangement links TRBV7-9 to TRBJ1-1; possibly TRBD1 for D (5 bases). The V end lost 5 bases, the J end lost 1 base, and 17 bases lay between the germline ends. This CDR3 contains 16 residues. In germline, CDR1 is SEHNR, CDR2 FQNEAQ (reference sequence). CDR3 amino acids: CASSGYRDGKNTEAFF. DNA for the CDR3: TGTGCCAGCAGCGGCTACCGGGACGGGAAGAACACTGAAGCTTTCTTT.

The rearrangement joins TRBV7-6 to TRBJ1-6, with TRBD1 identical over 7 bases. This CDR3 comprises 20 residues. The ends lost 0 bases at V and 0 bases at J; junction bases unmatched: 11. Germline V gene lookup returns CDR1 SGHVS and CDR2 FNYEAQ. CDR3 coding DNA: TGTGCCAGCAGCTTAGCGCCCGGGACAGTACCGAGCTCCTATAATTCACCCCTCCACTTT. Translated: CASSLAPGTVPSSYNSPLHF.

The chain recombines TRBV6-5 with TRBJ1-2, with TRBD1 identical over 7 bases. The CDR3 covers 12 residues. V lost 4 bases, J lost 10 bases, and 6 bases stayed unmatched. CDR1 MNHEY and CDR2 SVGAGI come from the germline V gene. CDR3 amino acids: CASSSRQGDYTF. As DNA, the CDR3 is TGTGCCAGCAGTTCCCGACAGGGCGACTACACCTTC.

This rearrangement joins TRBV4-2 to TRBJ1-1; TRBD1 matches at 8 bases. The CDR3 totals 16 residues. J was trimmed by 2 bases and V by 4 bases; bases with no gene match: 9. Germline CDR1 and CDR2: LGHNA and YNFKEQ. The CDR3 protein is CASSLGTGGSNTEAFF. The CDR3 DNA is TGTGCCAGCAGCCTAGGGACAGGAGGGTCCAACACTGAAGCTTTCTTT.

The chain combines TRBV4-2 with TRBJ2-5; D uncertain. Trimming shortened V by 3 bases and J by 4 bases, and 15 bases separated the two germline ends. Per germline, CDR1 LGHNA and CDR2 YNFKEQ. The CDR3 runs to 15 residues. CDR3 amino acids: CASSQSKAGGETQYF. The CDR3 coding sequence is TGTGCCAGCAGCCAGTCCAAGGCTGGCGGAGAGACCCAGTACTTC.

This sequence joins TRBV27 and TRBJ2-7; 9 positions agree with TRBD1. CDR1 is MNHEY, CDR2 SMNVEV, per germline (reference sequence). The CDR3 covers 15 residues. With V trimmed by 8 bases and J by 5 bases, 13 bases remained unmatched. This CDR3 reads CASGTGRDRVHEQYF. The CDR3 DNA is TGTGCCAGCGGAACTGGCCGGGACAGGGTCCACGAGCAGTACTTC.

Here the CDR3 DNA reads TGTGCCAGCAGTGTAATAGCGGGAGACTACAATGAGCAGTTCTTC. It yields the protein CASSVIAGDYNEQFF. The chain joins TRBV28 to TRBJ2-1; 9 bases agree with TRBD2. CDR3 length: 15 amino acids. Unmatched junction bases numbered 5, after V lost 5 bases and J lost 3 bases. Germline V gene data show CDR1 as MDHEN and CDR2 as SYDVKM. Using reference TRBV28 and TRBJ2-1 for the parts outside the CDR3, the full variable domain is DVKVTQSSRYLVKRTGEKVFLECVQDMDHENMFWYRQDPGLGLRLIYFSYDVKMKEKGDIPEGYSVSREKKERFSLILESASTNQTSMYLCASSVIAGDYNEQFFGPGTRLTVL.

This CDR3 reads CASSSRTGGVSPLHF. Here the CDR3 DNA reads TGTGCCAGCAGTTCACGGACAGGGGGTGTTTCACCCCTCCACTTT. The V and J genes are TRBV27 and TRBJ1-6; 10 bases are a match to TRBD1. The V and J ends lost 4 bases and 9 bases, in that order; junction bases with no gene match: 6. The V gene's germline CDR1 is MNHEY and CDR2 SMNVEV (reference sequence). This CDR3 is 15 amino acids long.

The chain employs TRBV15 and TRBJ2-2; unclear D gene. The germline V and J ends were trimmed by 1 base and 3 bases, with 12 bases remaining between them. CDR3 length: 16 residues. Germline assignment: CDR1 LNHNV and CDR2 YYDKDF (reference sequence). The CDR3 region has the DNA TGTGCCACCAGCAGAGCGGTAGGGCTGGACACCGGGGAGCTGTTTTTT. Translated, it gives CATSRAVGLDTGELFF.

The rearrangement uses TRBV7-9 and TRBJ2-7; D perhaps matches TRBD2 (5 bases). Germline V gene data show CDR1 as SEHNR and CDR2 as FQNEAQ (reference sequence). Trimming shortened V by 1 base and J by 2 bases, and 9 bases separated the two germline ends. This CDR3 region has 14 residues. The CDR3 DNA reads TGTGCCAGCAGCTTAGATAGCGTCGCCTACGAGCAGTACTTC. Its translation: CASSLDSVAYEQYF.

This chain uses TRBV11-2 with TRBJ2-3, with D unclear. CDR1 is SGHAT and CDR2 is FQNNGV in the germline V gene. Trimming removed 6 bases at V and 9 bases at J, with 13 bases between. The CDR3 consists of 12 residues. The CDR3 coding sequence is TGTGCCAGCAGTGCCACGATTGGGACGCAGTATTTT. It yields the protein CASSATIGTQYF.

The V call is TRBV13, the J call TRBJ1-2; the match to TRBD1 covers 9 bases. V lost 2 bases and J lost 7; bases outside the gene matches: 5. Germline-derived CDR1 and CDR2 are PRHDT and FYEKMQ (reference sequence). This CDR3 spans 14 amino acids. The CDR3 spells CASSLRTGAGGYTF. As DNA, the CDR3 is TGTGCCAGCAGCTTAAGGACAGGGGCAGGTGGCTACACCTTC.

V usage is TRBV6-5 and J usage is TRBJ2-1; D not resolved. The germline V and J ends were trimmed by 8 bases and 6 bases, with 8 bases remaining between them. CDR1 is MNHEY and CDR2 is SVGAGI in the germline V gene. CDR3 size: 11 residues. CDR3 in DNA: TGTGCCAGCGGGCCAGTCAATGAGCAGTTCTTC. Its protein product is CASGPVNEQFF.

This clone was observed a single time. The chain is built from TRBV11-2 and TRBJ2-7; 9 bases are shared with TRBD1. The CDR3 extends over 15 amino acids. V lost 6 bases, J lost 5 bases, and 11 bases stayed unmatched. Germline V gives CDR1 SGHAT, CDR2 FQNNGV. CDR3 protein: CASRPPGTGFHEQYV. The CDR3 DNA reads TGTGCCAGCAGGCCCCCCGGGACAGGGTTCCACGAGCAGTACGTC.

V usage is TRBV29-1 and J usage is TRBJ1-1; TRBD1 matches 8 bases. Germline CDR1 reads SQVTM; CDR2 reads ANQGSEA. The CDR3 covers 13 residues. V lost 4 bases, J lost 5 bases, and 6 bases stayed unmatched. The CDR3 reads CSVATGEKTEAFF. CDR3 bases: TGCAGCGTTGCGACAGGGGAAAAGACTGAAGCTTTCTTT.

The chain employs TRBV25-1 and TRBJ2-1; tentatively, D is TRBD1 or TRBD2 (5 bases each). Germline CDR1 MGHDK, CDR2 SYGVNS. Trimming took 1 base from V and 9 from J, leaving 10 bases between them. This CDR3 contains 13 residues. The CDR3 DNA reads TGTGCCAGCAGTGAATTCGGGACGTCTGAGCAGTTCTTC. As protein: CASSEFGTSEQFF. Supplemented by reference TRBV25-1 and TRBJ2-1, the full variable domain reads EADIYQTPRYLVIGTGKKITLECSQTMGHDKMYWYQQDPGMELHLIHYSYGVNSTEKGDLSSESTVSRIRTEHFPLTLESARPSHTSQYLCASSEFGTSEQFFGPGTRLTVL.

This chain connects TRBV6-5 to TRBJ2-5; D is unresolved. CDR1 and CDR2 (germline): MNHEY, SVGAGI. The V end lost 2 bases, the J end lost 5 bases, and 3 bases lay between the germline ends. The CDR3 runs 11 residues. CDR3 nucleotides: TGTGCCAGCAGTTACGGGGAGACCCAGTACTTC. Translation: CASSYGETQYF.